Described below is a single T cell receptor (beta chain) sequence and its context. V was pared by 5 bases and J by 6 bases, with 9 bases of the junction left unmatched. Germline values: CDR1 SGHTA, CDR2 FQGNSA. The CDR3 extends over 16 amino acids. Template for every sorted-subset replicate PCR totaled about 200 ng DNA, roughly 30,000 T cell genomes. In the original processing: From ImmunoSEQ came sequences covering only the junction and carrying no quality scores, so filtering differed. Clones were sequenced by immunoSEQ multiplex PCR, and TCRdb holds only the in-frame ones, with some missing. D and trimming were read from the DNA, whereas the V and J calls and clone size are those reported in that table. The sample lists approximately 2.5 million clones; 93% were seen once. This sample stems from a study of shared clonotypes between healthy human individuals. Division of CD4+ cells produced a CD45RA+ naive subset and a CD45RA-negative memory subset.

The sequence came from a man between 18 and 29 years old in good health. Some clones in this sample may be carry-over from other donors' samples. Sequencing was performed on naive CD4+ T cells from PBMCs. Subset meaning: CD45RA+ positively selected. This chain joins TRBV7-2 and TRBJ1-4, with 10 bases aligning to TRBD1. CDR3 region: CASSPRPGTGDEKLFF. DNA for the CDR3: TGTGCCAGCAGCCCCCGCCCGGGGACAGGGGATGAAAAACTGTTTTTT. Full variable domain (missing parts from reference TRBV7-2 and TRBJ1-4): GAGVSQSPSNKVTEKGKDVELRCDPISGHTALYWYRQSLGQGLEFLIYFQGNSAPDKSGLPSDRFSAERTGGSVSTLTIQRTQQEDSAVYLCASSPRPGTGDEKLFFGSGTQLSVL.